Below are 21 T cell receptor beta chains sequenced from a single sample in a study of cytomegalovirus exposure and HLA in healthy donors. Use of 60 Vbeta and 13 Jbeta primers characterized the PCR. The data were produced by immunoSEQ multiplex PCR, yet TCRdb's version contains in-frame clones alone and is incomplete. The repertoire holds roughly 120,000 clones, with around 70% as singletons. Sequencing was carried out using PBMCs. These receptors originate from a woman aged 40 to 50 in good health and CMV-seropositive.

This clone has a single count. DNA of the CDR3: TGTGCCAGCAGCGCCTCCGGGACAGTCAGCTCCTACGAGCAGTACTTC. It codes for CASSASGTVSSYEQYF. The V and J genes are TRBV7-8 and TRBJ2-7; 7 nucleotides align to TRBD1. The CDR3 has 16 residues. The germline V gene has CDR1 SGHVS and CDR2 FQNEAQ. Trimming cost V 5 bases and J 0 bases; bases outside gene matches: 10.

For the CDR3, the DNA is TGTGCCAGCAGCTATTCGGGGAATTCGGAGCAGTTCTTC. It yields the protein CASSYSGNSEQFF. The V gene is TRBV7-2, the J gene TRBJ2-1; D might be TRBD2 (5 bases). The germline gives CDR1 SGHTA, CDR2 FQGNSA. The CDR3 runs to 13 residues. V was cut by 4 bases and J by 10 bases, with 14 bases left in between.

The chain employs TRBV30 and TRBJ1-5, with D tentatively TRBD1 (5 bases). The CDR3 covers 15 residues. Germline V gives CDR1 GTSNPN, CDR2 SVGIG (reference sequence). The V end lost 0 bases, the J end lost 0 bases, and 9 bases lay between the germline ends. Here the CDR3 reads CAWSVITGSNQPQHF. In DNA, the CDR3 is TGTGCCTGGAGTGTAATAACAGGTAGCAATCAGCCCCAGCATTTT.

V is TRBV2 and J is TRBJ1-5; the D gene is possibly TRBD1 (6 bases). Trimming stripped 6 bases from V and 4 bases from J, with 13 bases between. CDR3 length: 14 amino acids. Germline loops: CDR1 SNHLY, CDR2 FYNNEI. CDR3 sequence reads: CASSTGTPNQPQHF. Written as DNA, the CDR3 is TGTGCCAGCAGCACCGGGACACCTAATCAGCCCCAGCATTTT.

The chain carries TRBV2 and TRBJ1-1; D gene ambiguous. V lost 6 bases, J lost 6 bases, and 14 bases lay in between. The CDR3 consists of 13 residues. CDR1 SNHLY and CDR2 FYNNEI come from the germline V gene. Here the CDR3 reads CASSGDKKPEAFF. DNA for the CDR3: TGTGCCAGCAGCGGAGATAAGAAACCTGAAGCTTTCTTT.

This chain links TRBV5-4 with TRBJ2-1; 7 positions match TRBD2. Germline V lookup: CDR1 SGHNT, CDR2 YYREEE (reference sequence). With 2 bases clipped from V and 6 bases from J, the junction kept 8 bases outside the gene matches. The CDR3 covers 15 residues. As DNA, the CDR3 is TGTGCCAGCAGCTTAGGGGACTACCTACGCAATGAGCAGTTCTTC. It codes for CASSLGDYLRNEQFF.

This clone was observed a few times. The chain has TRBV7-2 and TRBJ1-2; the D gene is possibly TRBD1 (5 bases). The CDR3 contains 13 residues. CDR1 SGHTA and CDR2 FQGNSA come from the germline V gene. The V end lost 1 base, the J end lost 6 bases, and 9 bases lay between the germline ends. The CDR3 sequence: CASSLEPTDGYTF. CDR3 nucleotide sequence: TGTGCCAGCAGCTTAGAGCCGACAGATGGCTACACCTTC.

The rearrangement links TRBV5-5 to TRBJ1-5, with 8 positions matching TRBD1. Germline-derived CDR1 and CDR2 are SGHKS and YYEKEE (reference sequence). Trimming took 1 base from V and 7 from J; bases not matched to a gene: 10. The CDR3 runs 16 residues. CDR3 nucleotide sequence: TGTGCCAGCAGCTTGTCCCCGGACAGGGCATTCCAGCCCCAGCATTTT. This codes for CASSLSPDRAFQPQHF.

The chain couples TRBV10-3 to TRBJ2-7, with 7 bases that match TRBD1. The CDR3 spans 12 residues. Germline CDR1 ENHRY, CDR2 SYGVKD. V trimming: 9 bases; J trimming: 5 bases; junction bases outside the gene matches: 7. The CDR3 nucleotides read TGTGCCATTCGACAGGGTAATAACGAGCAGTACTTC. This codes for CAIRQGNNEQYF.

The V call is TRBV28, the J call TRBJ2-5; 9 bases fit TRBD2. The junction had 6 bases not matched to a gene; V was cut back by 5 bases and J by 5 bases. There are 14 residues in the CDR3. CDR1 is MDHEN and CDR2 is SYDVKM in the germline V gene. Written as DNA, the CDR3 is TGTGCCAGCAGTCGGGGCGGGGGGGCCGAGACCCAGTACTTC. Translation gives CASSRGGGAETQYF.

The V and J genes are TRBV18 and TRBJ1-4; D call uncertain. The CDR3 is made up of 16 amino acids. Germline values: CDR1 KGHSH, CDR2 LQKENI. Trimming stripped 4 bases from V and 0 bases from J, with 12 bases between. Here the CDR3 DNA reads TGTGCCAGCTCACGATCGGCGGGAGCAACTAATGAAAAACTGTTTTTT. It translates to CASSRSAGATNEKLFF.

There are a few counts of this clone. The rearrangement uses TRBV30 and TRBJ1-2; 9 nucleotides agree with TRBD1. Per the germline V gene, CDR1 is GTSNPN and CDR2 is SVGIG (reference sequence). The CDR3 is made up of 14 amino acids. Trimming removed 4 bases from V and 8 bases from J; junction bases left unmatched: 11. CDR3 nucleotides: TGTGCCTGGACCTCAACAGGGGGCCCCTTCGGCTACACCTTC. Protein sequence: CAWTSTGGPFGYTF.

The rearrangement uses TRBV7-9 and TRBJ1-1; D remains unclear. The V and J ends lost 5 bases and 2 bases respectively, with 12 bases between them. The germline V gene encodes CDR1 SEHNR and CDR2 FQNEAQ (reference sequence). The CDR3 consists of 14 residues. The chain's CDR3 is CASSRGRENTEAFF. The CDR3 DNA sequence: TGTGCCAGCAGCCGCGGACGGGAAAACACTGAAGCTTTCTTT.

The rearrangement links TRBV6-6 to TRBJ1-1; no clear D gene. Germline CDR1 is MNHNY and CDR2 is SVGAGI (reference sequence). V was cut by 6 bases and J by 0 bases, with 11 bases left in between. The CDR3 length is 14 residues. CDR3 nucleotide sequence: TGTGCCAGCAGCCTTTTTGCGCTGAACACTGAAGCTTTCTTT. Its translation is CASSLFALNTEAFF.

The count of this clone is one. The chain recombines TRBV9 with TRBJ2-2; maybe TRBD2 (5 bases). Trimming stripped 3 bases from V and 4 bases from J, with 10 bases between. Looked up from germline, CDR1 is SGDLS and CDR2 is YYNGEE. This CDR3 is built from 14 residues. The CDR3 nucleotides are TGTGCCAGCAGCGGACCACTAGGCACCGGGGAGCTGTTTTTT. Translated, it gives CASSGPLGTGELFF.

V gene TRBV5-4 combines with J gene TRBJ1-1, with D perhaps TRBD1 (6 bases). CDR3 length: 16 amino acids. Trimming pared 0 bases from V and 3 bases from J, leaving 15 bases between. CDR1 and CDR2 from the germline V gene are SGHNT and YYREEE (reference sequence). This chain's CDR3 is CASSLDRASMHTEAFF. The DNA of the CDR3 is TGTGCCAGCAGCTTGGACAGGGCCAGTATGCACACTGAAGCTTTCTTT.

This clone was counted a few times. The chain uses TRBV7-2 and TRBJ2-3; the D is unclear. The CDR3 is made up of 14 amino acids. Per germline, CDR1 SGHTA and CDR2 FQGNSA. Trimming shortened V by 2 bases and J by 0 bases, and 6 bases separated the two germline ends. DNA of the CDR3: TGTGCCAGCAGCTTACAGCGTAGCACAGATACGCAGTATTTT. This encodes CASSLQRSTDTQYF.

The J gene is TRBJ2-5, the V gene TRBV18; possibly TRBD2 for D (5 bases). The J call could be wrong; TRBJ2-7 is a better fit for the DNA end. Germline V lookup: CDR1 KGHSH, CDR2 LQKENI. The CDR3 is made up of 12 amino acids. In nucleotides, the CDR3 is TGTGCCAGCTCAGCCGAGGGCTACGAGCAGTACTTC. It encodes CASSAEGYEQYF.

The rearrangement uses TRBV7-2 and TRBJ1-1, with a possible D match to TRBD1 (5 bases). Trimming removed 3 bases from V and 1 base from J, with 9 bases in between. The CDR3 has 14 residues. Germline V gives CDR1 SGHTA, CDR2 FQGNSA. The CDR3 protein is CASSFGGWNTEAFF. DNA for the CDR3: TGTGCCAGCAGCTTCGGGGGGTGGAACACTGAAGCTTTCTTT.

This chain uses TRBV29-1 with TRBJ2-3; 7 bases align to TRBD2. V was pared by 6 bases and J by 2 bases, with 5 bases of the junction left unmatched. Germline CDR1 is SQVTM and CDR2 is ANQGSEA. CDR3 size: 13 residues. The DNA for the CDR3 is TGCAGCGTCCACCGGGACTACACAGATACGCAGTATTTT. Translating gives CSVHRDYTDTQYF.

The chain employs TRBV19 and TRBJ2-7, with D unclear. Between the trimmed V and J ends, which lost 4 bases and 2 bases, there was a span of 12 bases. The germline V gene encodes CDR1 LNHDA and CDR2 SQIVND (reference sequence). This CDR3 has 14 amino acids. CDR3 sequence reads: CASSRLDVAYEQYF. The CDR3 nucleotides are TGTGCCAGTAGTAGACTTGATGTCGCCTACGAGCAGTACTTC.